The rows below give T cell receptor beta chains drawn from one sample of a study of blood T cell repertoires in COVID-19. Repertoires were generated with immunoSEQ multiplex PCR, while TCRdb's copy carries only in-frame clones and drops some. Seen here are 260,000 or so clones, 81% observed once, and the top ten hold roughly 8%. The material sequenced was peripheral blood. The receptors come from a woman aged 80 or over with COVID-19, enrolled during active disease. Each CDR3 is given with its conserved first and last residue. A D gene is named only where the DNA matches it firmly. Clone size is shown for a subset of rows, as once, few, many or a class of expanded clone.

J: TRBJ2-1
size: .
V: TRBV19
length: 14
D: .
DNA: TGTGCCAGTAGTAAGGGACTCGTTTACAATGAGCAGTTCTTC
CDR3: CASSKGLVYNEQFF

J: TRBJ2-3
size: .
V: TRBV7-7
length: 16
D: TRBD2
DNA: TGTGCTAGCAGCCCCCGGGGAGGGGACCCCACAGATACGCAGTATTTT
CDR3: CASSPRGGDPTDTQYF

J: TRBJ2-5
size: once
V: TRBV7-9
length: 16
D: TRBD1
DNA: TGTGCCAGCAGCACCCAGGGACAGGCCAAGGGGGAGACCCAGTACTTC
CDR3: CASSTQGQAKGETQYF

J: TRBJ2-1
size: .
V: TRBV7-3
length: 15
D: TRBD1
DNA: TGTGCCAGCAGCTTATCCCGGGACAGGGTTGGCGAGCAGTTCTTC
CDR3: CASSLSRDRVGEQFF

J: TRBJ1-3
size: .
V: TRBV9
length: 15
D: .
DNA: TGTGCCAGCAGCGTAGCTAGCTCAGTCGGAAACACCATATATTTT
CDR3: CASSVASSVGNTIYF

J: TRBJ1-2
size: .
V: TRBV4-1
length: 16
D: .
DNA: TGCGCCAGCAGCCAAGTCGAACTCTACAGGGATGGCGGCTACACCTTC
CDR3: CASSQVELYRDGGYTF

J: TRBJ1-4
size: few
V: TRBV7-9
length: 15
D: .
DNA: TGTGCCAGCAGCTTTAAGGGGAACGCTAATGAAAAACTGTTTTTT
CDR3: CASSFKGNANEKLFF

J: TRBJ2-2
size: .
V: TRBV5-1
length: 14
D: .
DNA: TGCGCCAGCAGCCTTGCGGACAGCACCGGGGAGCTGTTTTTT
CDR3: CASSLADSTGELFF

J: TRBJ2-5
size: .
V: TRBV5-6
length: 14
D: TRBD1
DNA: TGTGCCAGCAGCCGGACAGGGATGGGAGAGACCCAGTACTTC
CDR3: CASSRTGMGETQYF

J: TRBJ1-2
size: .
V: TRBV19
length: 14
D: TRBD1
DNA: TGTGCCAGTATTCCGGGACAGGGCGACTATGGCTACACCTTC
CDR3: CASIPGQGDYGYTF

J: TRBJ1-6
size: .
V: TRBV18
length: 15
D: .
DNA: TGTGCCAGCTCAGGTGCAGGACAAGCAAATTCACCCCTCCACTTT
CDR3: CASSGAGQANSPLHF

J: TRBJ1-2
size: .
V: TRBV3-1/TRBV3-2
length: 13
D: .
DNA: TGTGCCAGCAGCCGGACAGTTATAGATGGCTACACCTTC
CDR3: CASSRTVIDGYTF

J: TRBJ1-5
size: .
V: TRBV28
length: 16
D: .
DNA: TGTGCCAGCAGTCAGACAGGATACTATAGCAATCAGCCCCAGCATTTT
CDR3: CASSQTGYYSNQPQHF

J: TRBJ1-1
size: .
V: TRBV5-5
length: 11
D: .
DNA: TGTGCCAGCAGCTTGCGGGATGAAGCTTTCTTT
CDR3: CASSLRDEAFF